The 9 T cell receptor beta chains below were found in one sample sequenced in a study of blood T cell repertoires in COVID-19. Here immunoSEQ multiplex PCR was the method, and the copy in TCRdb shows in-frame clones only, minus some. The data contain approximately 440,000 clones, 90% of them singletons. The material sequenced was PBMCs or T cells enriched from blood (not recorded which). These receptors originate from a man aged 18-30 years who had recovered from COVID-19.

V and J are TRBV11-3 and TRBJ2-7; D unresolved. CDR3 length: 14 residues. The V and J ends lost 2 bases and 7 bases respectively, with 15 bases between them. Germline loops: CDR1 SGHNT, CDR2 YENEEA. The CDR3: CASSLLSCLREQYF. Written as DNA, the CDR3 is TGTGCCAGCAGCTTATTATCATGCTTGCGTGAGCAGTACTTC.

CDR3 loop: CASSLVVGTGGDGYTF. The CDR3 DNA reads as TGTGCCAGCAGCTTAGTAGTCGGGACAGGGGGCGATGGCTACACCTTC. V gene TRBV7-6 combines with J gene TRBJ1-2, with TRBD1 matching 12 bases. There are 16 residues in the CDR3. V lost 1 base and J lost 6; bases outside the gene matches: 6. Germline values: CDR1 SGHVS, CDR2 FNYEAQ.

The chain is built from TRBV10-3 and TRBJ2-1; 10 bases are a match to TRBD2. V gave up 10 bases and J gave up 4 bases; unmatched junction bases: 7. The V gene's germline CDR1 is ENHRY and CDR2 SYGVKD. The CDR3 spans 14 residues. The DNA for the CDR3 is TGTGCCACACGGACTAGCGGAGAATACAATGAGCAGTTCTTC. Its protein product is CATRTSGEYNEQFF.

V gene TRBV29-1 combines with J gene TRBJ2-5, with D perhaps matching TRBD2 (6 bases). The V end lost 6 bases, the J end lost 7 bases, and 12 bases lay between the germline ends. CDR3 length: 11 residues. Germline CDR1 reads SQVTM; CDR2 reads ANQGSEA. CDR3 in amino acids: CSVEGVVTQYF. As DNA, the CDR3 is TGCAGCGTGGAGGGAGTAGTGACCCAGTACTTC.

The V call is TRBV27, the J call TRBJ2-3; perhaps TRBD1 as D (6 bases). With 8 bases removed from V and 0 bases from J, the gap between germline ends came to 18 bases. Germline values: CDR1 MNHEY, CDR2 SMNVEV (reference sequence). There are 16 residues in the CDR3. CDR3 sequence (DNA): TGTGCCAGCCGTCCTACAGGACAGAGGAGCACAGATACGCAGTATTTT. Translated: CASRPTGQRSTDTQYF.

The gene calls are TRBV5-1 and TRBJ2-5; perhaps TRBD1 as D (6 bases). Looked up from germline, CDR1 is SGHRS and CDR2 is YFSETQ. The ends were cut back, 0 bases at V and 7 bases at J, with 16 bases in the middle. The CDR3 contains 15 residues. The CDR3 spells CASSLAGDPMGTQYF. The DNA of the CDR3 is TGCGCCAGCAGCTTGGCAGGGGACCCCATGGGGACCCAGTACTTC.

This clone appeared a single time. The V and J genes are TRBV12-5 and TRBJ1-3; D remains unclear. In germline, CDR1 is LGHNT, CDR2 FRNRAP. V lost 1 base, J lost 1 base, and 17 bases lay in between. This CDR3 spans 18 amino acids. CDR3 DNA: TGTGCTAGTGGTTTGGAGAGGAAGGACTTTCAATCTGGAAACACCATATATTTT. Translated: CASGLERKDFQSGNTIYF.

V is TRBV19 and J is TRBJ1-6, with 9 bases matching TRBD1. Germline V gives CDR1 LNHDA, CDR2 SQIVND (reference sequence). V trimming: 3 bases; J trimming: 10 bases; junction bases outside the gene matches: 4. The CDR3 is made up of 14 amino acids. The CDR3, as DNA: TGTGCCAGTAGTATGGGACAGGGATCGTCACCCCTCCACTTT. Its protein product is CASSMGQGSSPLHF. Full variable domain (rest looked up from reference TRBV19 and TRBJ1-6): DGGITQSPKYLFRKEGQNVTLSCEQNLNHDAMYWYRQDPGQGLRLIYYSQIVNDFQKGDIAEGYSVSREKKESFPLTVTSAQKNPTAFYLCASSMGQGSSPLHFGNGTRLTVT.

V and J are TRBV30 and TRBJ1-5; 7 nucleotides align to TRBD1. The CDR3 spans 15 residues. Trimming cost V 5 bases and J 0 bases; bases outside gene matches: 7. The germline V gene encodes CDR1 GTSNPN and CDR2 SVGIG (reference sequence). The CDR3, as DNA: TGTGCCTGGGATACAGGGGATCATAGCAATCAGCCCCAGCATTTT. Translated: CAWDTGDHSNQPQHF.